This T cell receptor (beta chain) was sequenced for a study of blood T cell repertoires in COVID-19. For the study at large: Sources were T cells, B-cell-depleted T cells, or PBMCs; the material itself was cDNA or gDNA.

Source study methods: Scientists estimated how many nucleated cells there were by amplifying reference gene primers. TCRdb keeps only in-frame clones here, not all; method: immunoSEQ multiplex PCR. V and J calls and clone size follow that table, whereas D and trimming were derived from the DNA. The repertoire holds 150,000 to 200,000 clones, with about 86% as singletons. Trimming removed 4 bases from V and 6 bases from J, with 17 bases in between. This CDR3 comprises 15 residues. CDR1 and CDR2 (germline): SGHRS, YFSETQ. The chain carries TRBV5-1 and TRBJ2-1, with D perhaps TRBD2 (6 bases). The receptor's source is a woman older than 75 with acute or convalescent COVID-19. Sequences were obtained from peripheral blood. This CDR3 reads CASSPTSGAGNEQFF. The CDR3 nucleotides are TGCGCCAGCAGCCCCACCTCGGGAGCGGGCAATGAGCAGTTCTTC.